This T cell receptor (beta chain) came from a study of blood T cell repertoires in COVID-19. Germline V gene data show CDR1 as MNHEY and CDR2 as SVGEGT. CDR3 length: 15 amino acids. Losses at the gene ends were 4 bases for V and 3 bases for J; bases not matched to a gene: 4. Profiled with immunoSEQ multiplex PCR; TCRdb holds only in-frame clones, not every one. The sample yields about 220,000 clones, roughly 85% seen once. About this clone itself: This specimen includes other DNA sequences encoding the same CDR3.

This sequence originates from an older woman with COVID-19, enrolled during active disease. The material sequenced was peripheral blood. The genes are TRBV6-2 or TRBV6-3 and TRBJ1-3, with 9 bases lining up with TRBD1. The DNA for the CDR3 is TGTGCCAGCAGTTCGGGACAGGGCTATGGAAACACCATATATTTT. Amino acids: CASSSGQGYGNTIYF.